The present T cell receptor beta chain was sequenced within a study of OX40 agonist ivuxolimab in advanced cancers. TCRdb's table, derived via immunoSEQ multiplex PCR, lists solely in-frame clones and lacks some. The data contain about 71,000 clones, around 94% of them singletons. In the case of this clone: What it binds is not known.

J lost 6 bases, V lost 3 bases, and 11 bases had no gene match. Germline loops: CDR1 SGHRS, CDR2 YFSETQ. This CDR3 region has 17 residues. General study points: Expanded clones were, on average, more numerous in CD8+ T cells than in CD4+.

Blood got drawn at baseline, again on cycle 4 day 1, and then on cycle 7 day 1. The origin of this receptor is an adult with an advanced solid tumor such as melanoma, head and neck, liver or kidney cancer. The rearrangement joins TRBV5-1 to TRBJ2-3; 12 bases are shared with TRBD2. The starting material was CD4+ or CD8+ T cells sorted from blood, obtained in a trial of the OX40 agonist ivuxolimab. The CDR3 spells CASSSRGRLAGGDTQYF. For the CDR3, the DNA is TGCGCCAGCAGCTCCAGGGGGCGGCTAGCGGGAGGGGATACGCAGTATTTT. Combining the CDR3 with reference TRBV5-1 and TRBJ2-3 gives the whole variable domain KAGVTQTPRYLIKTRGQQVTLSCSPISGHRSVSWYQQTPGQGLQFLFEYFSETQRNKGNFPGRFSGRQFSNSRSEMNVSTLELGDSALYLCASSSRGRLAGGDTQYFGPGTRLTVL.